In its sample, the clone carrying this TCR beta chain ranks as medium-sized. Its specificity is unknown. Trimming took 4 bases from V and 2 from J, leaving 5 bases between them. The CDR3 totals 12 residues. The germline V gene has CDR1 SGHNT and CDR2 YYREEE (reference sequence). Via MiXCR, TCRdb re-called the reads, giving one row per CDR3 protein. In the table there are some 390,000 distinct CDR3 sequences, around 18% of which are singletons. These data originate in a study of T cell repertoires in cytomegalovirus infection. Whole-study results and caveats: Of the TCR beta families, the public ones yielded a cumulative frequency that identified carriers of CMV plus the relevant HLA.

The clonotype comes from a human donor in good health (CMV status not recorded). Some clones in this sample may be carry-over from other donors' samples. Input material: PBMCs. V usage is TRBV5-4 and J usage is TRBJ2-3; D call uncertain. The CDR3 nucleotides read TGTGCCAGCAGCCACAACACAGATACGCAGTATTTT. Translating gives CASSHNTDTQYF.